This T cell receptor beta chain was captured in a study of cytomegalovirus exposure and HLA in healthy donors. Looking at the study overall: Falling in the Caucasian-associated ancestry cluster were about 82% of some 400 genotyped donors.

The PCR ran on 60 Vbeta and 13 Jbeta primers. Repertoires were generated with immunoSEQ multiplex PCR, while TCRdb's copy carries only in-frame clones and drops some. Counted here are 150,000 to 200,000 clones, 81% occurring once; the ten biggest clones make up roughly 2.1%. Germline CDR1 is MNHNY and CDR2 is SVGAGI (reference sequence). The germline V and J ends were trimmed by 9 bases and 2 bases, with 10 bases remaining between them. The CDR3 loop spans 13 amino acids. The sequenced sample was PBMCs. The genes are TRBV6-6 and TRBJ2-2; D is ambiguous. This receptor was identified in a woman younger than 30 in good health and CMV-seropositive. The CDR3 nucleotides read TGTGCCAGTCAAACACCAAACACCGGGGAGCTGTTTTTT. This translates into CASQTPNTGELFF.